The rows below give T cell receptor beta chains drawn from one sample of a study of cytomegalovirus exposure and HLA in healthy donors. This table comes from immunoSEQ multiplex PCR, and its TCRdb copy is limited to in-frame clones, with some not included. The sample lists 120,000 or so clones, 8.5% to 9% occurring once. Sequencing was done on a sample of PBMCs. The receptor set was obtained from a woman aged 40 to 50 in good health and CMV-seropositive. Both conserved end residues are part of each CDR3. The D gene is left open where the match is weak. Expanded clones get a size class; other rows say once, few or many, or leave the size out.

. TRBJ2-5 TRBV11-3 . TGTGCCAGCAGCACGGACAGCCTGGAGGCCCAGTACTTC CASSTDSLEAQYF
. TRBJ1-6 TRBV7-8 . TGTGCCAGCAGCCCCAGAGGTGGCGAGAATTCACCCCTCCACTTT CASSPRGGENSPLHF
few TRBJ2-3 TRBV9 TRBD2 TGTGCCAGCAGCGTACAGCGGGGCGCCACAGATACGCAGTATTTT CASSVQRGATDTQYF
. TRBJ2-7 TRBV30 TRBD1 TGTGCCTGGGATGGGGACAGGGGCGACGAGCAGTACTTC CAWDGDRGDEQYF
. TRBJ2-7 TRBV11-2 . TGTGCCAGCAGCTTAGTGGAGGCGTCGGAGCAGTACTTC CASSLVEASEQYF
. TRBJ1-1 TRBV18 . TGTGCCAGCTCACCACCGTCCCTTAGTCGGAACACTGAAGCTTTCTTT CASSPPSLSRNTEAFF
. TRBJ2-7 TRBV15 TRBD2 TGTGCCACCAGCAGAGACCGGGGGGGGCCCTACGAGCAGTACTTC CATSRDRGGPYEQYF
few TRBJ1-5 TRBV7-9 . TGTGCCAGCAGCCGGGGGATAGCTGGCAATCAGCCCCAGCATTTT CASSRGIAGNQPQHF
few TRBJ1-1 TRBV7-2 TRBD1 TGTGCCAGCAGCTTACAGGGGGCCGTGAACACTGAAGCTTTCTTT CASSLQGAVNTEAFF
. TRBJ2-6 TRBV5-1 . TGCGCCAGCAGAGAGGGGACTCAAGTCCTGACTTTC CASREGTQVLTF
few TRBJ2-2 TRBV5-1 TRBD1 TGCGCCAGCAGCTTTATAGGGACAGGGATTCCCGGGGAGCTGTTTTTT CASSFIGTGIPGELFF
few TRBJ2-3 TRBV2 . TGTGCCAGCAGTCGACAGGTCACAGATACGCAGTATTTT CASSRQVTDTQYF
few TRBJ1-1 TRBV4-1 . TGCGCCAGCAGCCAGGACCAAGGGGCTGAAGCTTTCTTT CASSQDQGAEAFF
. TRBJ1-1 TRBV6-5 TRBD1 TGTGCCAGCAGTAGAGGGGGCGTCGGTGAAGCTTTCTTT CASSRGGVGEAFF
few TRBJ1-5 TRBV2 TRBD1 TGTGCCAGCAGATCAGACAGGGGGCTAGGCAATCAGCCCCAGCATTTT CASRSDRGLGNQPQHF
few TRBJ1-1 TRBV7-2 . TGTGCCAGCAGAGCCCAGGTGAACACTGAAGCTTTCTTT CASRAQVNTEAFF
few TRBJ1-4 TRBV10-3 TRBD1 TGTGCCATCAGTGAGTCTCAGGGGGCGAGTCCTGAAAAACTGTTTTTT CAISESQGASPEKLFF
few TRBJ1-2 TRBV4-1 . TGCGCCAGCAGCCAAGATCGGACAGATCATGGCTACACCTTC CASSQDRTDHGYTF
. TRBJ1-2 TRBV7-9 . TGTGCCAGCAGTCCCGGACAGCATAACTATGGCTACACCTTC CASSPGQHNYGYTF
few TRBJ1-2 TRBV30 TRBD1 TGTGCCTGGGACCGGGACAGGGGGTTGCAGGGCTACACCTTC CAWDRDRGLQGYTF
few TRBJ1-3 TRBV9 . TGTGCCAGCAGCGTCAGGGCTGGAAACACCATATATTTT CASSVRAGNTIYF
few TRBJ2-2 TRBV30 TRBD2 TGTGCCTGGAGTGCGGGACTAGCCGTAACCGGGGAGCTGTTTTTT CAWSAGLAVTGELFF
. TRBJ2-1 TRBV29-1 TRBD2 TGCAGCGTTGATAAACTAGCGGGGTTAAGCTCCTACAATGAGCAGTTCTTC CSVDKLAGLSSYNEQFF
few TRBJ1-6 TRBV7-6 . TGTGCCAGCAGCTTAGCGCGGGATTCACCCCTCCACTTT CASSLARDSPLHF
few TRBJ2-5 TRBV5-1 . TGCGCCAGCAGCTTGAGCGAGACCCAGTACTTC CASSLSETQYF
few TRBJ2-2 TRBV28 . TGTGCCAGCAGCCCGACAGAAGGCAAAAACGGGGAGCTGTTTTTT CASSPTEGKNGELFF
. TRBJ1-4 TRBV11-2 . TGTGCCAGCAGCTTAGCGGGGGGTACTAATGAAAAACTGTTTTTT CASSLAGGTNEKLFF
few TRBJ2-3 TRBV6-4 . TGTGCCAGCAGTGACTCGGAGGTAGATACGCAGTATTTT CASSDSEVDTQYF
few TRBJ1-4 TRBV19 TRBD1 TGTGCCAGTTGGACAGGGGGCCGCGTCTCAACTAATGAAAAACTGTTTTTT CASWTGGRVSTNEKLFF